This T cell receptor (beta chain) was recovered during a study of post-analysis software for immune sequencing data. General study results and limits: Patients showed TRBV5-6, TRBV5-1 and TRBV20-1 among roughly 5 TRBV segments more frequent than in controls. Significantly lower normalized Chao1 diversity was found in patients with multiple sclerosis relative to controls.

Deletions cut 7 bases from V and 4 bases from J, with 10 bases between. There are 11 residues in the CDR3. Per germline, CDR1 SQVTM and CDR2 ANQGSEA. Regarding this clonotype: Its target is unknown.

Carried by the TCR beta cDNA libraries were unique molecular identifiers. MiXCR, applied by TCRdb to the PCR reads, yields one record per CDR3 protein. There are more than 500,000 distinct CDR3 sequences in the sample; under 40% occur only once, and roughly 6% lies in the top ten. Sequences were obtained from blood. The chain has TRBV29-1 and TRBJ2-5, with D perhaps TRBD2 (5 bases). The receptor comes from a girl younger than 18 with multiple sclerosis. The CDR3 spells CSAARGETQYF. The CDR3 DNA sequence: TGCAGCGCCGCCCGGGGAGAGACCCAGTACTTC.